This is a list of T cell receptor beta chains from one sample in a study of CD8+CD57+ T cells in acquired aplastic anemia. TCRdb fed the reads into MiXCR, producing one record per CDR3 protein. The table has some 98,000 distinct CDR3 sequences, 55% to 80% seen once. Material for sequencing was sorted CD4+, CD8+, or CD8+CD57+ T cells (not recorded which) from PBMCs. These receptors all stem from a human donor with aplastic anemia. Both conserved end residues are part of each CDR3. D genes are given only for firm matches. Not every row has a clone size; where given, it reads once, few, many or a size class.

-,TRBJ2-7,TRBV10-3,-,CASSLSRGLLNEQYF,TGTGCCAGCAGTTTATCCCGGGGGCTTTTAAACGAGCAGTACTTC
-,TRBJ2-7,TRBV20-1,-,CSASGRGPYEQYF,TGCAGTGCTAGTGGCAGGGGCCCCTACGAGCAGTACTTC
-,TRBJ1-2,TRBV2,-,CASSEGPYYGYTF,TGTGCCAGCAGTGAGGGACCCTACTATGGCTACACCTTC
-,TRBJ1-5,TRBV20-1,-,CSAEDTFNQPQHF,TGCAGTGCTGAGGACACGTTCAATCAGCCCCAACATTTT
-,TRBJ2-1,TRBV4-3,-,CASSQDYNEQFF,TGCGCCAGCAGCCAAGATTACAATGAGCAGTTCTTC
-,TRBJ2-7,TRBV7-2,-,CASSLDNREQYF,TGTGCCAGCAGCCTAGACAACCGCGAGCAGTACTTC
-,TRBJ2-1,TRBV29-1,-,CSGGVDEQFF,TGCAGCGGGGGGGTCGATGAGCAGTTCTTC
TRBD1,TRBJ2-1,TRBV10-2,once,CASSDRDSNEQFF,TGCGCCAGCAGTGACCGGGACAGCAATGAGCAGTTCTTC
-,TRBJ2-3,TRBV10-1,few,CASSEQYTDTQYF,TGCGCCAGCAGTGAACAGTACACAGATACGCAGTATTTT
TRBD2,TRBJ2-3,TRBV25-1,-,CASSESSGRAVDTQYF,TGTGCCAGCAGTGAATCTAGCGGGAGGGCCGTAGATACGCAGTATTTT
TRBD2,TRBJ2-3,TRBV9,-,CASNLGTSVSTDTQYF,TGTGCCAGCAACCTCGGGACTAGCGTTAGCACAGATACGCAGTATTTT
TRBD1,TRBJ2-1,TRBV19,-,CASSRTGSSYNEQFF,TGTGCCAGTAGCCGGACAGGGAGCTCCTACAATGAGCAGTTCTTC
TRBD2,TRBJ2-1,TRBV2,-,CASSGVAGVVEQFF,TGTGCCAGCAGTGGGGTAGCGGGAGTTGTAGAGCAGTTCTTC
TRBD2,TRBJ2-1,TRBV15,-,CATSRLAGYNEQFF,TGTGCCACCAGCAGACTAGCGGGATACAATGAGCAGTTCTTC
TRBD1,TRBJ1-2,TRBV15,many,CATSGTGQGITNYGYTF,TGTGCCACCAGCGGGACCGGACAGGGGATAACTAACTATGGCTACACCTTC
-,TRBJ2-3,TRBV19,-,CASSMLNGDTQYF,TGTGCCAGTAGTATGTTAAACGGAGATACGCAGTATTTT
-,TRBJ2-5,TRBV2,-,CASSQQGFGETQYF,TGTGCCAGCAGTCAGCAGGGGTTTGGGGAGACCCAGTACTTC
TRBD1,TRBJ1-6,TRBV20-1,once,CSVRAMGTGDSPLHF,TGCAGTGTTAGGGCGATGGGGACAGGGGATTCACCCCTCCACTTT
-,TRBJ1-3,TRBV9,-,CASSRGNTIYF,TGTGCCAGCAGCCGAGGAAACACCATATATTTT
TRBD1,TRBJ1-2,TRBV19,-,CASRRQGRNGYTF,TGTGCCAGTAGGAGACAGGGGCGGAATGGCTACACCTTC
-,TRBJ2-2,TRBV2,few,CASSVQGKTGELFF,TGTGCCAGCAGTGTACAGGGAAAGACCGGGGAGCTGTTTTTT
TRBD1,TRBJ1-2,TRBV24-1,-,CATSDTGQGVHGYTF,TGTGCCACCAGTGATACCGGACAGGGTGTGCATGGCTACACCTTC
-,TRBJ1-1,TRBV7-9,-,CASSLEGGRGGPSF,TGTGCCAGCAGCTTAGAGGGGGGGCGGGGTGGACCGTCCTTT
-,TRBJ1-1,TRBV5-1,-,CASSQQAMNTEAFF,TGCGCCAGCAGCCAACAGGCCATGAACACTGAAGCTTTCTTT
TRBD2,TRBJ2-7,TRBV12-3/TRBV12-4,few,CASSSSGSEQYF,TGTGCCAGCAGCTCTAGCGGGAGTGAGCAGTACTTC
-,TRBJ2-7,TRBV7-3,-,CASSLSLTYEQYF,TGTGCCAGCAGCCTAAGTTTAACCTACGAGCAGTACTTC
TRBD1,TRBJ1-1,TRBV20-1,few,CSARDRADEAFF,TGCAGTGCTAGGGACAGGGCAGATGAAGCTTTCTTT
TRBD1,TRBJ2-7,TRBV10-2,once,CASSWDRYYEQYF,TGCGCCAGCAGTTGGGACAGATACTACGAGCAGTACTTC
-,TRBJ2-5,TRBV20-1,-,CSAPDRIIRETQYF,TGCAGTGCGCCTGACAGGATAATCCGGGAGACCCAGTACTTC
TRBD2,TRBJ2-7,TRBV6-1,many,CASNPSGSGHEQYF,TGTGCCAGCAATCCTAGCGGGAGCGGCCACGAGCAGTACTTC
TRBD2,TRBJ2-5,TRBV20-1,-,CSARDVAGGRETQHF,TGCAGTGCTCGAGATGTCGCGGGGGGGAGGGAGACCCAGCACTTC
TRBD2,TRBJ2-5,TRBV29-1,-,CSVEWALAGHQETQYF,TGCAGCGTTGAATGGGCGTTAGCGGGGCACCAAGAGACCCAGTACTTC
-,TRBJ2-7,TRBV7-8,-,CASSLNIYEQYF,TGTGCCAGCAGCCTCAACATCTACGAGCAGTACTTC
-,TRBJ2-1,TRBV14,-,CASSPPRERYNEQFF,TGTGCCAGCAGCCCACCCCGGGAGAGATACAATGAGCAGTTCTTC
TRBD1,TRBJ2-7,TRBV2,-,CASQGATGSYEQYF,TGTGCCAGCCAGGGGGCAACGGGATCCTACGAGCAGTACTTC
-,TRBJ2-5,TRBV24-1,-,CATSGAGGEAQYF,TGTGCCACCAGTGGGGCAGGGGGGGAGGCCCAGTACTTC
TRBD2,TRBJ2-5,TRBV25-1,few,CASSRRTGRGETQYF,TGTGCCAGCAGTCGAAGGACGGGGAGGGGAGAGACCCAGTACTTC
-,TRBJ2-1,TRBV7-2,-,CASSRGVLNEQFF,TGTGCCAGCAGCAGAGGAGTCCTCAATGAGCAGTTCTTC
TRBD1,TRBJ2-7,TRBV25-1,-,CASSEGYGGQGEQYF,TGTGCCAGCAGTGAAGGATACGGGGGACAGGGCGAGCAGTACTTC
-,TRBJ2-5,TRBV28,-,CASSYPGTQYF,TGTGCCAGCAGTTACCCGGGAACCCAGTACTTC
-,TRBJ2-7,TRBV9,-,CASSVGSGGTYEQYF,TGTGCCAGCAGCGTGGGTTCCGGGGGTACCTACGAGCAGTACTTC
-,TRBJ2-3,TRBV10-3,-,CATAQDSDTQYF,TGTGCCACCGCTCAGGATTCAGATACGCAGTATTTT
TRBD2,TRBJ2-3,TRBV10-3,-,CAISDLAGKTFRTDTQYF,TGTGCCATCAGTGACCTAGCGGGGAAAACCTTTCGCACAGATACGCAGTATTTT
-,TRBJ1-1,TRBV7-9,-,CASSASGEAFF,TGTGCCAGCAGCGCCTCGGGTGAAGCTTTCTTT
-,TRBJ1-5,TRBV2,-,CASSEDGAANQPQHF,TGTGCCAGCAGTGAAGATGGCGCAGCTAATCAGCCCCAGCATTTT
-,TRBJ2-2,TRBV7-2,few,CASSLAAQGSTGELFF,TGTGCCAGCAGCTTAGCGGCCCAGGGAAGCACCGGGGAGCTGTTTTTT
-,TRBJ2-1,TRBV20-1,-,CSASGRGSYNEQFF,TGCAGTGCTAGCGGGAGAGGCTCCTACAATGAGCAGTTCTTC
-,TRBJ2-3,TRBV7-2,-,CASSLAQPTDTQYF,TGTGCCAGCAGCTTAGCGCAACCCACAGATACGCAGTATTTT
-,TRBJ1-6,TRBV20-1,-,CSATRDVYGPLHF,TGCAGTGCTACCCGAGACGTATATGGACCCCTCCACTTT
-,TRBJ1-4,TRBV20-1,-,CSASRTPTNEKLFF,TGCAGTGCTAGCAGGACCCCAACTAATGAAAAACTGTTTTTT
-,TRBJ1-5,TRBV7-9,-,CASSLFEQPQHF,TGTGCCAGCAGCTTATTTGAACAGCCCCAGCATTTT
-,TRBJ1-1,TRBV20-1,-,CSARDMSSGGRPAFF,TGCAGTGCTAGAGATATGAGTTCGGGGGGCCGACCAGCTTTCTTT
-,TRBJ2-7,TRBV11-2,once,CASSLTLGNSYEQYF,TGTGCCAGCAGCTTAACATTAGGCAACTCCTACGAGCAGTACTTC
-,TRBJ1-3,TRBV9,many,CASSGLGGGAGGNTIYF,TGTGCCAGCAGCGGCCTTGGCGGGGGGGCTGGCGGAAACACCATATATTTT